One and the same sample provided the 14 T cell receptor beta chains below, sequenced in a study of cytomegalovirus exposure and HLA in healthy donors. Using immunoSEQ multiplex PCR, the repertoire was profiled, and TCRdb retains in-frame clones only, with some absent. This table holds roughly 60,000 clones, around 96% found once. Input material: PBMCs. These receptors originate from a man between 18 and 35 years old in good health and CMV-seronegative.

The rearrangement uses TRBV28 and TRBJ1-5; D may be TRBD1 (6 bases). This CDR3 has 15 amino acids. V lost 6 bases and J 6 bases, leaving 18 bases between the germline ends. The germline V gene has CDR1 MDHEN and CDR2 SYDVKM. CDR3 region: CASSRQVGALQPQHF. CDR3 coding DNA: TGTGCCAGCAGCCGACAAGTGGGGGCCCTTCAGCCCCAGCATTTT. Using reference TRBV28 and TRBJ1-5 for the parts outside the CDR3, the full variable domain is DVKVTQSSRYLVKRTGEKVFLECVQDMDHENMFWYRQDPGLGLRLIYFSYDVKMKEKGDIPEGYSVSREKKERFSLILESASTNQTSMYLCASSRQVGALQPQHFGDGTRLSIL.

This chain joins TRBV9 and TRBJ2-1; D may be TRBD2 (5 bases). Germline loops: CDR1 SGDLS, CDR2 YYNGEE. The CDR3 is made up of 17 amino acids. Trimming stripped 0 bases from V and 0 bases from J, with 13 bases between. This chain's CDR3 is CASSVEASISSYNEQFF. CDR3 DNA sequence: TGTGCCAGCAGCGTAGAGGCTAGCATCAGCTCCTACAATGAGCAGTTCTTC.

This clone was seen only once. J is TRBJ2-1 and V is TRBV4-2; possible D gene TRBD1, 6 bases. The ends were cut back, 0 bases at V and 2 bases at J, with 11 bases in the middle. This CDR3 is built from 16 residues. Germline CDR1 and CDR2: LGHNA and YNFKEQ. CDR3: CASSQELGGTYNEQFF. DNA of the CDR3: TGTGCCAGCAGCCAAGAATTAGGGGGAACCTACAATGAGCAGTTCTTC.

The CDR3 reads CAISGLEGSYGYTF. CDR3 sequence (DNA): TGTGCCATCAGTGGGTTGGAGGGCTCCTATGGCTACACCTTC. The V gene is TRBV10-3, the J gene TRBJ1-2; the D is unclear. V shed 4 bases and J shed 4 bases, with 13 bases lying between them. The CDR3 has 14 residues. Germline CDR1 and CDR2: ENHRY and SYGVKD.

This chain uses TRBV28 with TRBJ2-7, with 10 bases matching TRBD1. J was trimmed by 4 bases and V by 5 bases; bases with no gene match: 8. Looked up from germline, CDR1 is MDHEN and CDR2 is SYDVKM. CDR3 length: 15 residues. The CDR3 sequence is CASSTGTGAPYEQYF. Here the CDR3 DNA reads TGTGCCAGCAGTACCGGGACAGGGGCCCCTTACGAGCAGTACTTC.

V gene TRBV2 combines with J gene TRBJ2-1; TRBD2 might be the D (6 bases). This CDR3 is 12 amino acids long. V shed 7 bases and J shed 9 bases, with 13 bases lying between them. Germline CDR1 is SNHLY and CDR2 is FYNNEI. Here the CDR3 reads CASIGSKPEQFF. The CDR3 bases are TGTGCCAGCATCGGGAGTAAGCCTGAGCAGTTCTTC.

The chain links TRBV7-6 to TRBJ2-5, with no clear D. V lost 1 base to trimming and J lost 1 base, with 16 bases between them. In germline, CDR1 is SGHVS, CDR2 FNYEAQ. This CDR3 has 17 amino acids. CDR3 in DNA: TGTGCCAGCAGCTTAGTGCCCCTGAGGCGTTCCCAAGAGACCCAGTACTTC. This encodes CASSLVPLRRSQETQYF.

The J gene is TRBJ1-4, the V gene TRBV5-5; D is uncertain. Trimming removed 5 bases from V and 3 bases from J, with 8 bases in between. Germline V gene data show CDR1 as SGHKS and CDR2 as YYEKEE (reference sequence). The length of the CDR3 is 13 residues. The CDR3 sequence: CASSSLSNEKLFF. CDR3 nucleotides: TGTGCCAGCAGTTCCCTATCTAATGAAAAACTGTTTTTT.

The chain is built from TRBV15 and TRBJ2-7, with 12 bases aligning to TRBD2. This CDR3 contains 16 residues. With 2 bases clipped from V and 2 bases from J, the junction kept 4 bases outside the gene matches. CDR1 LNHNV and CDR2 YYDKDF come from the germline V gene (reference sequence). The CDR3 protein is CATSRSGLAGTYEQYF. In DNA, the CDR3 is TGTGCCACCAGCAGATCCGGACTAGCGGGAACCTACGAGCAGTACTTC.

The V gene is TRBV5-1, the J gene TRBJ2-5, with 11 positions matching TRBD1. CDR3 length: 14 amino acids. The J segment lost 5 bases and the V segment lost 2 bases, leaving 2 bases of the junction unmatched. From germline, CDR1 is SGHRS and CDR2 YFSETQ. CDR3 protein: CASSLGQGAETQYF. In nucleotides, the CDR3 is TGCGCCAGCAGCTTAGGACAGGGGGCTGAGACCCAGTACTTC.

The rearrangement joins TRBV5-1 to TRBJ2-7; 7 positions match TRBD2. J was trimmed by 0 bases and V by 3 bases; bases with no gene match: 6. CDR3 length: 15 residues. Looked up from germline, CDR1 is SGHRS and CDR2 is YFSETQ. The chain's CDR3 is CASSSRGVSSYEQYF. The CDR3 nucleotides read TGCGCCAGCAGCTCCCGGGGGGTCAGCTCCTACGAGCAGTACTTC.

This chain joins TRBV5-5 and TRBJ2-7, with unresolved D. V dropped 1 base and J dropped 1 base, with 15 bases sitting between them. The CDR3 is 16 residues long. Germline CDR1 is SGHKS and CDR2 is YYEKEE (reference sequence). The CDR3 DNA sequence: TGTGCCAGCAGCTTGCCCCCTGCAGGCCCATCCTACGAGCAGTACTTC. Its translation is CASSLPPAGPSYEQYF.

The chain couples TRBV7-9 to TRBJ2-5, with TRBD1 matching over 8 bases. This CDR3 contains 15 residues. Unmatched junction bases numbered 6, after V lost 2 bases and J lost 4 bases. In germline, CDR1 is SEHNR, CDR2 FQNEAQ (reference sequence). DNA for the CDR3: TGTGCCAGCAGCTTACCGACAGGGGCCGCAGAGACCCAGTACTTC. Translation: CASSLPTGAAETQYF.

The chain combines TRBV11-1 with TRBJ2-1; the D gene is possibly TRBD2 (6 bases). Germline CDR1 SGHAT, CDR2 FQDESV (reference sequence). This CDR3 has 14 residues. V was cut by 4 bases and J by 4 bases, with 11 bases left in between. CDR3 nucleotide sequence: TGTGCCAGCAGCTCCGGGGGAGTGTACAATGAGCAGTTCTTC. Amino acid sequence: CASSSGGVYNEQFF.